This T cell receptor beta chain appears in the sequencing data of a study of T cell responses to AZD1222 COVID-19 vaccine. Sequenced by immunoSEQ multiplex PCR; TCRdb stores in-frame clones only, minus some. Of approximately 130,000 clones detected, 80% to 95% appear once; the ten largest clones hold about 3.1%. Trimming left V 2 bases short and J 4 bases short, with 13 bases between. The CDR3 is 15 amino acids. In germline, CDR1 is SGDLS, CDR2 YYNGEE. The chain carries TRBV9 and TRBJ2-1, with a weak D call TRBD2 (6 bases). Sample: peripheral blood, taken on day 0 of AZD1222 vaccination. This receptor was taken from an adult in good health. DNA of the CDR3: TGTGCCAGCAGCGTTTCGGGAGATCGTTACAATGAGCAGTTCTTC. As protein: CASSVSGDRYNEQFF.